The 8 T cell receptor beta chains listed next were all sequenced from one sample in a study of shared clonotypes between healthy human individuals. The data were produced by immunoSEQ multiplex PCR, yet TCRdb's version contains in-frame clones alone and is incomplete. In the table there are about 1 million clones, more than 65% of which are singletons. Sequenced: memory CD4+ T cells sorted from blood. Subset indicated: CD45RA-negative fraction. Receptor source: a man aged 18-30 years in good health.

This clone appeared a single time. The sample has other DNA sequences that encode this CDR3 too. The CDR3 region is CASSLRDRGGETQYF. As DNA, the CDR3 is TGTGCCAGCAGCTTGCGGGACAGGGGGGGGGAGACCCAGTACTTC. The chain employs TRBV7-6 and TRBJ2-5; TRBD1 matches 11 bases. V trimming: 3 bases; J trimming: 5 bases; junction bases outside the gene matches: 5. There are 15 residues in the CDR3. CDR1 is SGHVS and CDR2 is FNYEAQ in the germline V gene.

Concerning this clone itself: This same CDR3 is encoded by further DNA sequences in the sample. The CDR3 loop reads CASSLGGYYEQYF. The CDR3 nucleotides are TGCGCCAGCAGCTTGGGGGGGTACTACGAGCAGTACTTC. The chain combines TRBV5-1 with TRBJ2-7, with D possibly being TRBD1 or TRBD2 (5 bases each). CDR1 and CDR2 from the germline V gene are SGHRS and YFSETQ. This CDR3 has 13 residues. Trimming took 0 bases from V and 3 from J, leaving 7 bases between them.

This rearrangement joins TRBV27 to TRBJ1-5, with unresolved D. CDR1 is MNHEY, CDR2 SMNVEV, per germline (reference sequence). This CDR3 contains 14 residues. Trimming shortened V by 6 bases and J by 5 bases, and 14 bases separated the two germline ends. CDR3: CASSLREGYQPQHF. The DNA for the CDR3 is TGTGCCAGCAGCTTGCGAGAGGGTTATCAGCCCCAGCATTTT.

This clone has more than one count but fewer than ten. The chain carries TRBV25-1 and TRBJ1-3; tentatively, D is TRBD1 (5 bases). Germline V gene sequence: CDR1 MGHDK, CDR2 SYGVNS. The V and J ends lost 1 base and 12 bases respectively, with 19 bases between them. The CDR3 totals 15 residues. This chain's CDR3 is CASSESVRDTGGIYF. The CDR3 DNA sequence: TGTGCCAGCAGTGAATCCGTCAGGGATACGGGGGGCATATATTTT.

This clone was seen only a few times. The chain is built from TRBV20-1 and TRBJ2-1; TRBD2 aligns across 8 bases. The V gene's germline CDR1 is DFQATT and CDR2 SNEGSKA (reference sequence). The trim removed 5 bases at V and 10 bases at J, leaving 4 bases unmatched. The CDR3 has 11 residues. CDR3 sequence: CSAHSGMEQFF. CDR3 in DNA: TGCAGTGCTCATAGCGGGATGGAGCAGTTCTTC.

The chain employs TRBV19 and TRBJ2-7; TRBD2 might be the D (5 bases). Germline V gene lookup returns CDR1 LNHDA and CDR2 SQIVND (reference sequence). The V and J ends lost 5 bases and 2 bases respectively, with 19 bases between them. The CDR3 sequence is 16 residues long. CDR3 sequence: CASSPTSSRVTYEQYF. In DNA form, the CDR3 reads TGTGCCAGTAGTCCGACAAGTTCGCGGGTAACCTACGAGCAGTACTTC.

Note on this clone: This may arise from a read error, as a much more abundant clone is one base away. The chain joins TRBV11-2 to TRBJ2-2; D is uncertain. The CDR3 length is 12 residues. The V gene lost 4 bases and the J gene lost 3 bases, with 3 bases spanning the gap. CDR1 SGHAT and CDR2 FQNNGV come from the germline V gene. The CDR3 loop reads CASSSYTGELFF. CDR3 nucleotide sequence: TGTGCCAGCAGCTCTTACACCGGGGAGCTGTTTTTT.

This clone has a single count. The chain recombines TRBV9 with TRBJ2-2, with 10 bases that match TRBD2. After removal of 0 bases from V and 3 bases from J, the junction contained 5 bases not matched to a gene. The CDR3 is 17 residues long. Germline V gene sequence: CDR1 SGDLS, CDR2 YYNGEE. CDR3 in amino acids: CASSVGLAGVYTGELFF. The CDR3 DNA follows: TGTGCCAGCAGCGTAGGGCTAGCGGGGGTTTACACCGGGGAGCTGTTTTTT. Looking up the rest from reference TRBV9 and TRBJ2-2 gives the full variable domain: DSGVTQTPKHLITATGQRVTLRCSPRSGDLSVYWYQQSLDQGLQFLIQYYNGEERAKGNILERFSAQQFPDLHSELNLSSLELGDSALYFCASSVGLAGVYTGELFFGEGSRLTVL.